A selection of T cell receptor beta chains follows, all from one sample in a study of T cell responses to AZD1222 COVID-19 vaccine. Generated by immunoSEQ multiplex PCR, the TCRdb table keeps only in-frame clones and is missing some. The table has approximately 150,000 clones, more than 85% seen once. Material: peripheral blood, obtained on day 0 of AZD1222 vaccination. These receptors were collected from an adult in good health. Both conserved end residues are part of each CDR3. A D gene is named only where the DNA matches it firmly. Some rows have no size entry. The others give once, few or many, or a class for an expanded clone.

len,d_gene,abundance,j_gene,v_gene,CDR3aa,CDR3nt
13,.,once,TRBJ1-5,TRBV2,CASRRSGDQPQHF,TGTGCCAGCAGAAGATCAGGGGATCAGCCCCAGCATTTT
13,.,.,TRBJ1-1,TRBV19,CARGRGGSTEAFF,TGTGCCAGGGGTAGGGGGGGAAGCACTGAAGCTTTCTTT
16,.,.,TRBJ2-2,TRBV4-2,CASSQDQRRNTGELFF,TGTGCCAGCAGCCAAGACCAGCGGAGGAACACCGGGGAGCTGTTTTTT
12,.,.,TRBJ1-4,TRBV6-5,CASRPDREKLFF,TGTGCCAGCAGGCCCGACAGGGAAAAACTGTTTTTT
14,TRBD1,.,TRBJ1-5,TRBV28,CATGYRGANQPQHF,TGTGCCACCGGGTACAGGGGGGCGAATCAGCCCCAGCATTTT
15,TRBD2,.,TRBJ2-1,TRBV4-2,CASSQPRTSGNEQFF,TGTGCCAGCAGCCAACCTCGGACTAGCGGCAATGAGCAGTTCTTC
13,TRBD1,.,TRBJ2-7,TRBV10-3,CAISKGASYEQYF,TGTGCCATCAGTAAGGGGGCCTCCTACGAGCAGTACTTC
15,.,.,TRBJ1-1,TRBV7-9,CASSFPTAHRVEAFF,TGTGCCAGCAGCTTCCCCACGGCACACAGAGTCGAAGCTTTCTTT
14,TRBD1,.,TRBJ1-1,TRBV5-1,CASSLRDRNTEAFF,TGCGCCAGCAGCTTGAGGGACAGGAACACTGAAGCTTTCTTT
14,TRBD2,.,TRBJ2-5,TRBV24-1,CATSGTSGSETQYF,TGTGCCACCAGTGGAACTAGCGGGAGCGAGACCCAGTACTTC
15,.,.,TRBJ1-5,TRBV27,CASSINRGGRGPQHF,TGTGCCAGCAGTATAAATCGGGGGGGCAGAGGGCCCCAGCATTTT
15,.,.,TRBJ1-6,TRBV18,CASSPGSSFNSPLHF,TGTGCCAGCTCACCAGGGTCGAGTTTCAATTCACCCCTCCACTTT
14,.,.,TRBJ1-4,TRBV7-9,CASSPVAQNEKLFF,TGTGCCAGCAGCCCGGTGGCGCAGAATGAAAAACTGTTTTTT
17,.,.,TRBJ2-7,TRBV18,CASSPSYRDTGSYEQYF,TGTGCCAGCTCACCCTCATACCGGGACACTGGCTCCTACGAGCAGTACTTC
12,.,.,TRBJ2-7,TRBV12-3/TRBV12-4,CASSTDIYEQYF,TGTGCCAGCAGTACGGACATTTACGAGCAGTACTTC
12,.,.,TRBJ1-1,TRBV29-1,CSVVRGDTEAFF,TGCAGCGTTGTTAGGGGGGACACTGAAGCTTTCTTT
14,.,.,TRBJ1-5,TRBV28,CATIGGDSNQPQHF,TGTGCCACCATCGGGGGGGATAGCAATCAGCCCCAGCATTTT
15,.,.,TRBJ2-3,TRBV28,CASSPRRASTDTQYF,TGTGCCAGCAGCCCAAGGAGGGCGAGCACAGATACGCAGTATTTT
14,.,.,TRBJ1-2,TRBV27,CASKGTGLGYGYTF,TGTGCCAGCAAAGGGACCGGACTGGGGTATGGCTACACCTTC
13,TRBD1,.,TRBJ1-2,TRBV6-5,CASSLGTGDGYTF,TGTGCCAGCAGTTTGGGGACAGGGGATGGCTACACCTTC
14,.,once,TRBJ2-1,TRBV11-2,CASSLATFTGEQFF,TGTGCCAGCAGCTTAGCGACTTTTACGGGGGAGCAGTTCTTC
12,.,.,TRBJ2-1,TRBV11-1,CASRARSSEQFF,TGTGCCAGCAGAGCGAGGTCGAGTGAGCAGTTCTTC
16,.,.,TRBJ2-1,TRBV9,CASSVVKGSPRDEQFF,TGTGCCAGCAGCGTTGTTAAAGGCTCGCCTAGGGATGAGCAGTTCTTC
15,TRBD1,.,TRBJ1-2,TRBV4-1,CASSQARTGYYGYTF,TGCGCCAGCAGCCAAGCGCGGACAGGGTATTATGGCTACACCTTC
16,.,.,TRBJ1-5,TRBV7-9,CASSLARDKGNQPQHF,TGTGCCAGCAGCTTAGCGAGGGACAAGGGCAATCAGCCCCAGCATTTT